The 7 T cell receptor beta chains reported below all come from one sample, sequenced in a study of beta chain features in type 1 diabetes. The authors reverse transcribed all of the isolated RNA, so sequencing captured expressed TCRB transcripts. Profiling relied on immunoSEQ multiplex PCR, and the TCRdb table lists in-frame clones only, not all of them. The sample lists roughly 150,000 clones; around 8.6% were seen once. Study outcomes and limitations: Significant though moderate, a shortening of TCRB CDR3s appeared in all four CD4+ subsets of Type 1 diabetes patients.

These receptors' antigens are unknown. The sample taken for sequencing was central memory CD4+ T cells from blood. These receptors all stem from a young woman with type 1 diabetes.

There are a few counts of this clone. The rearrangement uses TRBV7-9 and TRBJ2-3; a possible D gene is TRBD2 (6 bases). The CDR3 consists of 15 residues. Trimming removed 0 bases from V and 3 bases from J, with 10 bases in between. The germline gives CDR1 SEHNR, CDR2 FQNEAQ (reference sequence). CDR3 sequence reads: CASSLASGDTDTQYF. The CDR3 coding sequence is TGTGCCAGCAGCTTAGCGTCGGGAGATACAGATACGCAGTATTTT.

The chain joins TRBV5-1 to TRBJ2-3, with 7 bases matching TRBD1. V trimming: 1 base; J trimming: 6 bases; junction bases outside the gene matches: 14. The V gene's germline CDR1 is SGHRS and CDR2 YFSETQ. This CDR3 spans 17 amino acids. The CDR3 DNA sequence: TGCGCCAGCAGCTTGTTAACAGGGGTTTTAATCCTGGATACGCAGTATTTT. This gives the protein CASSLLTGVLILDTQYF.

This clone has more than one count but fewer than ten. The rearrangement uses TRBV7-8 and TRBJ2-2, with D possibly TRBD2 on 6 matching bases. Per the germline V gene, CDR1 is SGHVS and CDR2 is FQNEAQ. With 6 bases removed from V and 6 bases from J, the gap between germline ends came to 14 bases. This CDR3 is 14 amino acids long. CDR3 residues: CASRRGGISGELFF. In DNA, the CDR3 is TGTGCCAGCAGACGGGGCGGGATCTCCGGGGAGCTGTTTTTT.

The chain is built from TRBV5-8 and TRBJ2-5, with a weak D call TRBD1 (5 bases). The CDR3 is 14 amino acids. Trimming removed 1 base from V and 5 bases from J, with 12 bases in between. Germline values: CDR1 SGHTS, CDR2 YDEGEE. The CDR3 reads CASSLKGSRETQYF. CDR3 nucleotide sequence: TGTGCCAGCAGCTTGAAGGGGTCTAGGGAGACCCAGTACTTC.

The rearrangement uses TRBV14 and TRBJ2-3; 7 bases fit TRBD1. This CDR3 region has 18 residues. The V gene end was trimmed by 0 bases and the J gene end by 1 base; junction bases not matched to a gene: 10. Germline lookup yields CDR1 SGHDN and CDR2 FVKESK. The CDR3 nucleotides read TGTGCCAGCAGCCAAGACCTAAACAGGGGCAGGGGCACAGATACGCAGTATTTT. This gives the protein CASSQDLNRGRGTDTQYF. The full variable domain, with the rest looked up from reference TRBV14 and TRBJ2-3, is EAGVTQFPSHSVIEKGQTVTLRCDPISGHDNLYWYRRVMGKEIKFLLHFVKESKQDESGMPNNRFLAERTGGTYSTLKVQPAELEDSGVYFCASSQDLNRGRGTDTQYFGPGTRLTVL.

This clone was found a few times. The chain couples TRBV6-1 to TRBJ1-2, with D tentatively TRBD1 (5 bases). V lost 0 bases and J 9 bases, leaving 8 bases between the germline ends. The CDR3 consists of 12 residues. The germline gives CDR1 MNHNS, CDR2 SASEGT. The CDR3 is CASSEAGQRYTF. The CDR3 region has the DNA TGTGCCAGCAGTGAAGCCGGACAACGCTACACCTTC.

V gene TRBV29-1 combines with J gene TRBJ2-3; 10 nucleotides match TRBD2. CDR1 is SQVTM, CDR2 ANQGSEA, per germline. V shed 4 bases, J shed 5 bases, and the junction held 3 bases outside the gene matches. This CDR3 comprises 13 residues. CDR3 in amino acids: CSVVASGGDTQYF. The CDR3 region has the DNA TGCAGCGTTGTGGCTAGCGGGGGAGATACGCAGTATTTT.